Shown below are 25 T cell receptor beta chains from a single sample sequenced in a study of T cells in Graves' hyperthyroidism and ophthalmopathy. There were TCR beta CDR3 regions amplified from RNA transcripts. The study used the HTBI primer set for a first-round RT-PCR of the TCR CDR3. TCRdb reanalysed the multiplex PCR reads using MiXCR and keeps one entry per CDR3 protein. The sample includes hundreds of thousands of distinct CDR3 sequences, more than 20% of them seen just once. The sequencing input was blood. These TCRs come from a man aged 50-60 years with Graves' hyperthyroidism.

The V call is TRBV28, the J call TRBJ2-5; a possible D gene is TRBD1 (5 bases). The CDR3 has 16 amino acids. The germline V gene encodes CDR1 MDHEN and CDR2 SYDVKM. V was clipped by 5 bases and J by 1 base, with 17 bases between them. The CDR3 DNA reads TGTGCCAGCAGTCCCCGGGCAGGGTATGTCCAAGAGACCCAGTACTTC. It yields the protein CASSPRAGYVQETQYF. Full variable domain (remainder filled in from reference TRBV28 and TRBJ2-5): DVKVTQSSRYLVKRTGEKVFLECVQDMDHENMFWYRQDPGLGLRLIYFSYDVKMKEKGDIPEGYSVSREKKERFSLILESASTNQTSMYLCASSPRAGYVQETQYFGPGTRLLVL.

V gene TRBV20-1 combines with J gene TRBJ2-5; D may be TRBD2 (5 bases). V lost 4 bases, J lost 7 bases, and 16 bases lay in between. Per the germline V gene, CDR1 is DFQATT and CDR2 is SNEGSKA (reference sequence). This CDR3 has 13 residues. CDR3 DNA: TGCAGTGCTAACCCCGGGGAGAGAGCGACCCAGTACTTC. Amino acids: CSANPGERATQYF.

The chain has TRBV14 and TRBJ2-5, with 12 bases identical to TRBD2. CDR1 is SGHDN and CDR2 is FVKESK in the germline V gene. V lost 6 bases and J lost 2; bases outside the gene matches: 7. This CDR3 spans 16 amino acids. CDR3 in DNA: TGTGCCAGCAGAACGGGACTAGCGGGTTCACAAGAGACCCAGTACTTC. Amino acid sequence: CASRTGLAGSQETQYF.

Worth noting for this clonotype: Germline and junction disagree at one end, which may indicate a read error. V gene TRBV7-2 combines with J gene TRBJ2-5; unclear D gene. CDR3 length: 13 residues. CDR1 SGHTA and CDR2 FQGNSA come from the germline V gene. This chain's CDR3 is CASRLGFVETQYF. As DNA, the CDR3 is TGTGCCAGCAGATTAGGGTTTGTCGAGACCCAGTACTTC.

This clonotype was found a few times. CDR3 residues: CASSYSGQGRYEQYF. The CDR3 DNA reads as TGTGCCAGCAGTTATAGTGGTCAGGGGCGCTACGAGCAGTACTTC. V is TRBV7-2 and J is TRBJ2-7; tentatively, D is TRBD1 (6 bases). From germline, CDR1 is SGHTA and CDR2 FQGNSA. The CDR3 contains 15 residues. Deletions cut 6 bases from V and 3 bases from J, with 18 bases between.

V and J are TRBV7-9 and TRBJ1-1, with D hard to call. Trimming shortened V by 0 bases and J by 3 bases, and 11 bases separated the two germline ends. This CDR3 is built from 15 residues. Germline V gene sequence: CDR1 SEHNR, CDR2 FQNEAQ (reference sequence). CDR3 amino acids: CASSLALGVDTEAFF. The CDR3 DNA reads TGTGCCAGCAGCTTAGCTTTGGGAGTGGACACTGAAGCTTTCTTT.

The genes are TRBV3-1 and TRBJ1-5; D not certain. V dropped 1 base and J dropped 0 bases, with 7 bases sitting between them. The length of the CDR3 is 15 residues. Germline V gives CDR1 LGHDT, CDR2 YNNKEL (reference sequence). CDR3 sequence (DNA): TGTGCCAGCAGCCAAGGAGGGTATAGCAATCAGCCCCAGCATTTT. This sequence encodes CASSQGGYSNQPQHF.

The sample holds a few counts of this clonotype. V usage is TRBV12-3 or TRBV12-4 and J usage is TRBJ2-3; D gene ambiguous. This CDR3 has 12 residues. The V end lost 1 base, the J end lost 7 bases, and 6 bases lay between the germline ends. CDR3 nucleotides: TGTGCCAGCAGTTTAGGTCCTTATACGCAGTATTTT. This translates into CASSLGPYTQYF.

The gene calls are TRBV20-1 and TRBJ2-2; D gene uncertain. Germline values: CDR1 DFQATT, CDR2 SNEGSKA (reference sequence). The CDR3 contains 11 residues. V was trimmed by 4 bases and J by 7 bases, leaving 7 bases between them. Written as DNA, the CDR3 is TGCAGTGCTACAAATGGCGGGGAGCTGTTTTTT. Translated: CSATNGGELFF.

This clonotype occurred once. The chain carries TRBV6-1 and TRBJ2-6; D is uncertain. The CDR3 is made up of 15 amino acids. V dropped 4 bases and J dropped 1 base, with 8 bases sitting between them. Per germline, CDR1 MNHNS and CDR2 SASEGT. Written as DNA, the CDR3 is TGTGCCAGCAGTGCTGGTCAGTCTGGGGCCAACGTCCTGACTTTC. Translating it yields CASSAGQSGANVLTF.

This clonotype was seen only once. The gene calls are TRBV20-1 and TRBJ1-1, with 7 bases matching TRBD1. The germline V gene has CDR1 DFQATT and CDR2 SNEGSKA (reference sequence). Trimming at V came to 4 bases and at J to 0 bases, leaving 5 bases not matched to a gene. The CDR3 is 14 residues long. This chain's CDR3 is CSAKKGALNTEAFF. CDR3 coding DNA: TGCAGTGCTAAAAAGGGGGCTTTGAACACTGAAGCTTTCTTT.

This clonotype came up a few times. The rearrangement joins TRBV19 to TRBJ2-7, with a possible D match to TRBD2 (6 bases). Germline V gives CDR1 LNHDA, CDR2 SQIVND (reference sequence). The ends were cut back, 6 bases at V and 2 bases at J, with 14 bases in the middle. This CDR3 is 14 amino acids long. The CDR3 is CASSGQGGTYEQYF. Written as DNA, the CDR3 is TGTGCCAGTAGCGGTCAGGGAGGCACCTACGAGCAGTACTTC.

The chain employs TRBV28 and TRBJ2-5; D is uncertain. This CDR3 spans 13 amino acids. Trimming stripped 2 bases from V and 4 bases from J, with 8 bases between. Per germline, CDR1 MDHEN and CDR2 SYDVKM. This chain's CDR3 is CASSLEGPETQYF. The CDR3 DNA is TGTGCCAGCAGTTTAGAAGGTCCAGAGACCCAGTACTTC.

This chain connects TRBV28 to TRBJ2-5; 10 bases are a match to TRBD1. Germline loops: CDR1 MDHEN, CDR2 SYDVKM. This CDR3 has 15 residues. Trimming removed 5 bases from V and 4 bases from J; junction bases left unmatched: 7. The CDR3 here is CASSITGQGGETQYF. CDR3 bases: TGTGCCAGCAGTATCACTGGACAGGGGGGAGAGACCCAGTACTTC.

The rearrangement links TRBV5-1 to TRBJ2-7, with D perhaps TRBD2 (5 bases). CDR1 SGHRS and CDR2 YFSETQ come from the germline V gene. This CDR3 comprises 13 residues. Trimming pared 1 base from V and 7 bases from J, leaving 12 bases between. The CDR3 loop is CASSLSSVGEQYF. CDR3 DNA: TGCGCCAGCAGCTTGAGTAGCGTGGGGGAGCAGTACTTC.

Of note for this clonotype: A single base separates this from a much larger clone, so it may be a read error. The V call is TRBV5-1, the J call TRBJ2-7, with a weak D call TRBD2 (6 bases). The J call may be mistaken, given a closer DNA end match to TRBJ2-1. Germline-derived CDR1 and CDR2 are SGHRS and YFSETQ. CDR3 size: 14 residues. The chain's CDR3 is CASSYSGDTYEQFF. The DNA of the CDR3 is TGCGCCAGCAGCTACTCGGGGGATACCTACGAGCAGTTCTTC.

CDR3 sequence (DNA): TGTGCCAGCAGATTCAAGGGACAGGGGAACACTGAAGCTTTCTTT. This codes for CASRFKGQGNTEAFF. The gene calls are TRBV13 and TRBJ1-1, with 9 bases aligning to TRBD1. From germline, CDR1 is PRHDT and CDR2 FYEKMQ (reference sequence). V gave up 6 bases and J gave up 1 base; unmatched junction bases: 6. The CDR3 has 15 residues.

The gene calls are TRBV3-1 and TRBJ1-2; D is undetermined. This CDR3 contains 14 residues. The V gene lost 0 bases and the J gene lost 4 bases, with 9 bases spanning the gap. CDR1 is LGHDT and CDR2 is YNNKEL in the germline V gene (reference sequence). CDR3 coding DNA: TGTGCCAGCAGCCAAGACTCGGGAGGCTATGGCTACACCTTC. Translation gives CASSQDSGGYGYTF.

Of note for this clonotype: A single base separates this from a much larger clone, so it may be a read error. The rearrangement joins TRBV7-9 to TRBJ1-1; D not resolved. The CDR3 covers 13 residues. The germline CDR1 and CDR2 sequences are SEHNR and FQNEAQ (reference sequence). V lost 1 base, J lost 6 bases, and 9 bases lay in between. The DNA of the CDR3 is TGTGCCAGCAGCTTAGAGGTCAACGCTGAAGCTTTCTTT. It translates to CASSLEVNAEAFF. Full variable domain (remainder filled in from reference TRBV7-9 and TRBJ1-1): DTGVSQNPRHKITKRGQNVTFRCDPISEHNRLYWYRQTLGQGPEFLTYFQNEAQLEKSRLLSDRFSAERPKGSFSTLEIQRTEQGDSAMYLCASSLEVNAEAFFGQGTRLTVV.

The J gene is TRBJ2-3, the V gene TRBV28, with TRBD1 matching over 10 bases. V lost 6 bases, J lost 6 bases, and 6 bases stayed unmatched. The CDR3 has 14 amino acids. Germline V gene sequence: CDR1 MDHEN, CDR2 SYDVKM. The DNA for the CDR3 is TGTGCCAGCAGGGGGGGACAGGGGCCCGATACGCAGTATTTT. It specifies CASRGGQGPDTQYF. The full variable domain, completed using reference TRBV28 and TRBJ2-3, is DVKVTQSSRYLVKRTGEKVFLECVQDMDHENMFWYRQDPGLGLRLIYFSYDVKMKEKGDIPEGYSVSREKKERFSLILESASTNQTSMYLCASRGGQGPDTQYFGPGTRLTVL.

The V call is TRBV6-1, the J call TRBJ2-1, with D perhaps matching TRBD1 (5 bases). CDR3 size: 15 residues. Germline V gene lookup returns CDR1 MNHNS and CDR2 SASEGT. The ends were cut back, 6 bases at V and 0 bases at J, with 12 bases in the middle. This CDR3 is CASSKSGISYNEQFF. In DNA, the CDR3 is TGTGCCAGCAGCAAGTCAGGGATCTCCTACAATGAGCAGTTCTTC.

The rearrangement links TRBV7-3 to TRBJ2-1; possibly TRBD1 or TRBD2 for D (5 bases each). This CDR3 comprises 14 residues. V gave up 4 bases and J gave up 8 bases, with 15 bases separating them. In germline, CDR1 is SGHTA, CDR2 FQGTGA. The CDR3 DNA sequence: TGTGCCAGCAGCTCGGGACCCCTCGGTTATGAGCAGTTCTTC. Translating gives CASSSGPLGYEQFF.

The chain joins TRBV7-2 to TRBJ1-5; no definite D call. This CDR3 has 14 amino acids. V was shortened by 5 bases and J by 6 bases, with 14 bases between the two germline ends. The germline CDR1 and CDR2 sequences are SGHTA and FQGNSA. CDR3 DNA: TGTGCCAGCAGCCCCGGCTCGGGAGTTCAGCCCCAGCATTTT. Its protein product is CASSPGSGVQPQHF.

The chain is built from TRBV2 and TRBJ2-7; no clear D. Trimming removed 7 bases at V and 2 bases at J, with 15 bases between. Germline CDR1 is SNHLY and CDR2 is FYNNEI. This CDR3 contains 14 residues. Here the CDR3 DNA reads TGTGCCAGCAACCTAAACCAGCGACCCTACGAGCAGTACTTC. Its translation: CASNLNQRPYEQYF.

V and J are TRBV6-1 and TRBJ2-7, with D perhaps matching TRBD1 (5 bases). Per the germline V gene, CDR1 is MNHNS and CDR2 is SASEGT. V lost 4 bases to trimming and J lost 0 bases, with 10 bases between them. The CDR3 has 14 residues. CDR3 residues: CASSGTLTSYEQYF. The CDR3 DNA reads as TGTGCCAGCAGTGGGACATTGACCTCCTACGAGCAGTACTTC.